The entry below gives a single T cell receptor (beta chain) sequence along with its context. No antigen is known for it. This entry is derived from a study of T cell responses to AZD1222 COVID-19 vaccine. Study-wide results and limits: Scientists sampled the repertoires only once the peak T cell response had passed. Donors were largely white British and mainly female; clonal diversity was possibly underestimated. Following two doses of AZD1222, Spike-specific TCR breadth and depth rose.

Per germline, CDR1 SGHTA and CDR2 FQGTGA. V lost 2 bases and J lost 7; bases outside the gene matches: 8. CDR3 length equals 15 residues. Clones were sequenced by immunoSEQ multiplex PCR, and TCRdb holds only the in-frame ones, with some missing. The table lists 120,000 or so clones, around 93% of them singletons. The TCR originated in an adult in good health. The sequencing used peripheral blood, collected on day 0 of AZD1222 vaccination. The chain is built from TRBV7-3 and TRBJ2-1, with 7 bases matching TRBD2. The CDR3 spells CASSLGRERGNEQFF. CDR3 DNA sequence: TGTGCCAGCAGCTTAGGGCGGGAGAGAGGAAATGAGCAGTTCTTC.